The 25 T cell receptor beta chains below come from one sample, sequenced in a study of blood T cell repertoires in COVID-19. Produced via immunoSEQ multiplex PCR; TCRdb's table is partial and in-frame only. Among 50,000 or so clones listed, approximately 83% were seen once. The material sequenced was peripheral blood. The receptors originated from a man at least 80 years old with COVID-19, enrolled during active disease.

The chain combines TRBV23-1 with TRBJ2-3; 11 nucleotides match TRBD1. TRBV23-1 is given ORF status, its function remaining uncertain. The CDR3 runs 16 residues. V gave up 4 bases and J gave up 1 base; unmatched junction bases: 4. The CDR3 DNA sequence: TGCGCCAGCAGTCTGCCGGGACAGGGGGGCACAGATACGCAGTATTTT. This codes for CASSLPGQGGTDTQYF.

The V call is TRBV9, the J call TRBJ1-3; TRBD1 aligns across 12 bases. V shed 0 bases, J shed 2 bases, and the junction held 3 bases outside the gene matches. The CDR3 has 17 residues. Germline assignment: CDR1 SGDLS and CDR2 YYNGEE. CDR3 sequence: CASSVEGQGAAGNTIYF. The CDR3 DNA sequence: TGTGCCAGCAGCGTAGAGGGACAGGGGGCAGCTGGAAACACCATATATTTT.

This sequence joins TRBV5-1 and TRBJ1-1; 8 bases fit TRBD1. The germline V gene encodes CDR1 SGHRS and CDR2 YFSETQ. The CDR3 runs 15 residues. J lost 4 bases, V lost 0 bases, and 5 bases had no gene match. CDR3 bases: TGCGCCAGCAGCTTGGATGGTACAGGGGGCACTGAAGCTTTCTTT. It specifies CASSLDGTGGTEAFF.

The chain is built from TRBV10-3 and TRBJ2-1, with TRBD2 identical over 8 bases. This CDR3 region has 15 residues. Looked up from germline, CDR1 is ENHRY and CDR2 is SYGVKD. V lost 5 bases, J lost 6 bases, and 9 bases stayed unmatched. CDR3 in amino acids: CAISPQAGGSNEQFF. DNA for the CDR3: TGTGCCATCAGTCCCCAGGCGGGAGGCTCCAATGAGCAGTTCTTC.

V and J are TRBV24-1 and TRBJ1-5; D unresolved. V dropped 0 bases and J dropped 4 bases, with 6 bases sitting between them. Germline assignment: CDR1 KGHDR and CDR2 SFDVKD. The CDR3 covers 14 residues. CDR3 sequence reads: CATSDLNGNQPQHF. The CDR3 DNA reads TGTGCCACCAGTGATTTGAACGGTAATCAGCCCCAGCATTTT.

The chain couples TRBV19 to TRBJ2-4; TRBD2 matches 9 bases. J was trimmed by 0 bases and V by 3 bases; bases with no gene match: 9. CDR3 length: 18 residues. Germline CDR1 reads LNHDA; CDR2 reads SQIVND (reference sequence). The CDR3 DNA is TGTGCCAGTAGTATCGAGGTAGCGGGGGTTCAAGCCAAAAACATTCAGTACTTC. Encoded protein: CASSIEVAGVQAKNIQYF. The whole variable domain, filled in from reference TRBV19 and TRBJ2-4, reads DGGITQSPKYLFRKEGQNVTLSCEQNLNHDAMYWYRQDPGQGLRLIYYSQIVNDFQKGDIAEGYSVSREKKESFPLTVTSAQKNPTAFYLCASSIEVAGVQAKNIQYFGAGTRLSVL.

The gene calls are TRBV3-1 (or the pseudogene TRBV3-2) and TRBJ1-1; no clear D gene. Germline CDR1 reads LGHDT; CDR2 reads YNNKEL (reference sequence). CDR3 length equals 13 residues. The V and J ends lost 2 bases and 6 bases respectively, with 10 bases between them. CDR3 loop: CASSQFLASEAFF. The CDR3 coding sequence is TGTGCCAGCAGCCAATTTCTGGCATCTGAAGCTTTCTTT.

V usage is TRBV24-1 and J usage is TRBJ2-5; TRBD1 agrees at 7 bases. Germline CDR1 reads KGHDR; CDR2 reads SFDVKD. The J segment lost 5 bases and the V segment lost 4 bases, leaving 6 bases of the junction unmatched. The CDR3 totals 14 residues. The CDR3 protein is CATSDPGTAETQYF. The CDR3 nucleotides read TGTGCCACCAGTGACCCGGGGACAGCTGAGACCCAGTACTTC.

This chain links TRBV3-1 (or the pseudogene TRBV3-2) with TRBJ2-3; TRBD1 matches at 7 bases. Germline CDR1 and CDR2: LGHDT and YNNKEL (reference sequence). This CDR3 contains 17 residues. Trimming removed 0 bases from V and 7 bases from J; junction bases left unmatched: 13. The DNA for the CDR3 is TGTGCCAGCAGCCAAGAGAGACCGACAGGGTATGGTAATACGCAGTATTTT. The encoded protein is CASSQERPTGYGNTQYF.

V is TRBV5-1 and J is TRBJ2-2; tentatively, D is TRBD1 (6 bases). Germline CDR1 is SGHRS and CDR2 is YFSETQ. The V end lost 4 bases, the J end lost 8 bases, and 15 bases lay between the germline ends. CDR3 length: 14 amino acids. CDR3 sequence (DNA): TGCGCCAGCAGCGGTCAGGGGCGAACAGGGGAGCTGTTTTTT. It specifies CASSGQGRTGELFF.

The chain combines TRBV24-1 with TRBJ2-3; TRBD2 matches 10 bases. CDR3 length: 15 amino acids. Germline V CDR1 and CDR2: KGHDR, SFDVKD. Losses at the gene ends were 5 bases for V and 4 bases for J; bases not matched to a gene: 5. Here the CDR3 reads CATSVKRGGADTQYF. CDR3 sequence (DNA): TGTGCCACCAGTGTAAAGCGGGGGGGCGCAGATACGCAGTATTTT.

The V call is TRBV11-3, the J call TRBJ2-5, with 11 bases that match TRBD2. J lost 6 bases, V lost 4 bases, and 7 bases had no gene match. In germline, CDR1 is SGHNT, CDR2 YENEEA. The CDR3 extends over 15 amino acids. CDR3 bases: TGTGCCAGCAGCTCCTCTAGCGGGGGGACAAAGACCCAGTACTTC. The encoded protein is CASSSSSGGTKTQYF.

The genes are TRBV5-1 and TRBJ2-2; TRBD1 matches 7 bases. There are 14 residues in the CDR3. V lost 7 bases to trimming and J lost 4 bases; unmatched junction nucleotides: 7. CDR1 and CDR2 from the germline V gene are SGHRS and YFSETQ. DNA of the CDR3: TGCGCCAGCCGGGACAGTGCATCCACCGGGGAGCTGTTTTTT. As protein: CASRDSASTGELFF.

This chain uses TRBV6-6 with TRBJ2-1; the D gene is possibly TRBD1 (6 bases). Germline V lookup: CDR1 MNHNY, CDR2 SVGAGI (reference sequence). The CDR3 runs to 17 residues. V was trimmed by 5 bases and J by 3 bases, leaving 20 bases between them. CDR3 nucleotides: TGTGCCAGCAGTCCCCGAAGACGGCAGGGGAACTACAATGAGCAGTTCTTC. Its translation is CASSPRRRQGNYNEQFF.

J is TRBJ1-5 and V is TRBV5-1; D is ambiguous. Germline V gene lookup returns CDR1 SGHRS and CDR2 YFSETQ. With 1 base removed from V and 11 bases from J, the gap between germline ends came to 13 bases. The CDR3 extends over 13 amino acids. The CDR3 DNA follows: TGCGCCAGCAGCTTGACGGGTGACGAATCCCAGCATTTT. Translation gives CASSLTGDESQHF.

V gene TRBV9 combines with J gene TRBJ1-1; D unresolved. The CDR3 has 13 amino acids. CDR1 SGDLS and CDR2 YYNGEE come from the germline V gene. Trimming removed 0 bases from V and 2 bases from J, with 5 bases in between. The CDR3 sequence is CASSVAVNTEAFF. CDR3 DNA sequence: TGTGCCAGCAGCGTAGCCGTCAACACTGAAGCTTTCTTT.

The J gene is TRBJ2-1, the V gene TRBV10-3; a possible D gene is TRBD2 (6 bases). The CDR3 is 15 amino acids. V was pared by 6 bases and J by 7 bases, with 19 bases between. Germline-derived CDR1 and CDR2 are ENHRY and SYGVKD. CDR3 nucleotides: TGTGCCATCAGCGAAACTAGCCCCGACGTGAATGAGCAGTTCTTC. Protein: CAISETSPDVNEQFF.

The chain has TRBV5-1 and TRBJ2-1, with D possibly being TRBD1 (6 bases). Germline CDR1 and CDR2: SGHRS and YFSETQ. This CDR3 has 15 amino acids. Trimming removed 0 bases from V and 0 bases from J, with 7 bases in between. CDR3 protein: CASSLADSSYNEQFF. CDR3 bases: TGCGCCAGCAGCTTGGCGGACAGCTCCTACAATGAGCAGTTCTTC.

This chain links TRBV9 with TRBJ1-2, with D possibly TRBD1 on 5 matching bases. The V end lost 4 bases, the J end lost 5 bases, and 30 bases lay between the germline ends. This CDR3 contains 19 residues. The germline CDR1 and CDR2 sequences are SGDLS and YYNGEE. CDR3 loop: CASSPLSTGIMGSGYGYTF. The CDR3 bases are TGTGCCAGCAGCCCCCTAAGCACAGGCATTATGGGTTCTGGGTATGGCTACACCTTC.

This CDR3 reads CASSIRPVGGEQFF. DNA for the CDR3: TGTGCCAGCAGCATACGTCCGGTAGGGGGTGAGCAGTTCTTC. The V gene is TRBV5-4, the J gene TRBJ2-1; perhaps TRBD1 as D (6 bases). Trimming cost V 4 bases and J 9 bases, with 17 bases left between them. Germline assignment: CDR1 SGHNT and CDR2 YYREEE (reference sequence). The CDR3 runs to 14 residues.

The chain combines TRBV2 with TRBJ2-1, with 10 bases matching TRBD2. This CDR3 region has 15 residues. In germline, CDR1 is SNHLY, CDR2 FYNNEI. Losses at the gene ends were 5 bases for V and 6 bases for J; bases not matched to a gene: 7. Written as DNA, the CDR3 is TGTGCCAGCAGTAGTCTAAGCGGGGGGGTCAATGAGCAGTTCTTC. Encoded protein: CASSSLSGGVNEQFF.

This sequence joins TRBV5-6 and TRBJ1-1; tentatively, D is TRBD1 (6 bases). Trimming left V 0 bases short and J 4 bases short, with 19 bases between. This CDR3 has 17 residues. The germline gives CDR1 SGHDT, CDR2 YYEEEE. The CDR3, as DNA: TGTGCCAGCAGCTTGGCCGGAGTCCCCCCAGGGGCCACTGAAGCTTTCTTT. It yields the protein CASSLAGVPPGATEAFF.

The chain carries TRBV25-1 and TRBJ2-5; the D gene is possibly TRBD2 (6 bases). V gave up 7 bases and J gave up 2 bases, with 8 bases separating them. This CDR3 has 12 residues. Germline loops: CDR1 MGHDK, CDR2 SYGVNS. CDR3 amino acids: CASMEGQETQYF. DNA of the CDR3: TGTGCCAGCATGGAGGGGCAAGAGACCCAGTACTTC.

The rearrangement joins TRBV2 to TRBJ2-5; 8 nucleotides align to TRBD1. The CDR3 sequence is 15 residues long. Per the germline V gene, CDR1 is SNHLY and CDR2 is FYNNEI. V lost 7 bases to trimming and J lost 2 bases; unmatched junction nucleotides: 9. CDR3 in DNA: TGTGCCAGCACCCCGGGGACAGGTTCACAAGAGACCCAGTACTTC. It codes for CASTPGTGSQETQYF.

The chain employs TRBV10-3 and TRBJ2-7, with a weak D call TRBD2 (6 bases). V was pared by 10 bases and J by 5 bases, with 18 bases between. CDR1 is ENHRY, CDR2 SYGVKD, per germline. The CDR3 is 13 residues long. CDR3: CATWVPGDDEQYF. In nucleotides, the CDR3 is TGTGCCACCTGGGTCCCGGGGGACGACGAGCAGTACTTC.